The clone carrying this T cell receptor (beta chain) was picked up a small number of times. Its antigen is currently unknown. This entry is derived from a study of T-cell reconstitution after alpha-beta-depleted transplantation in children. V lost 3 bases and J lost 5, with 11 bases in between. CDR1 DFQATT and CDR2 SNEGSKA come from the germline V gene (reference sequence). This CDR3 spans 13 amino acids. Unique molecular identifiers were incorporated when the TCRbeta library was constructed. TCRdb processed the PCR reads anew with MiXCR; each CDR3 protein has one entry. The repertoire holds just over 950,000 distinct CDR3 sequences, with roughly 29% as singletons. General study findings and limits: Expanded graft clones, several hundred of them, were reportedly the source of alpha-beta T cells about two months after transplant. From newly produced T cells came most of the T-cell counts and diversity one year after transplant.

The J gene is TRBJ2-1, the V gene TRBV20-1; D is uncertain. The TCR originated in a boy less than two years old who had a stem cell transplant for SCID, so the T cells may come from the graft donor. The sample consisted of PBMCs, mostly from graft donor cells, taken 360 days after TCRalphabeta/CD19-depleted stem cell transplant. CDR3 in amino acids: CSARWQVDNEQFF. The CDR3 DNA follows: TGCAGTGCTAGGTGGCAGGTGGACAATGAGCAGTTCTTC.